One TCR beta chain is described in this entry. Antigen: not known. Measured with immunoSEQ multiplex PCR; TCRdb has only the in-frame clones, and not every one. The sample has about 130,000 clones; more than 70% are singletons. The data are from a study of PD-L1 blockade in urothelial cancer. The overall study: Male patients with bladder-origin urothelial cancer numbered about 85% of the 29. Analysis of the blood was performed 3 weeks (second dose) and 6 weeks after treatment start. Study-level results: Lower than median blood TCR clonality before treatment predicted better survival.

Documented time point: peripheral blood 6 weeks after treatment start. The length of the CDR3 is 13 residues. The germline V gene encodes CDR1 MNHEY and CDR2 SMNVEV (reference sequence). The V segment lost 5 bases and the J segment 7 bases; nucleotides outside the gene matches: 7. The chain joins TRBV27 to TRBJ2-5; 7 nucleotides line up with TRBD1. This TCR derives from a man aged 45-65 years with urothelial cancer. The sample in question was PBMCs, obtained around atezolizumab (anti-PD-L1) treatment. The CDR3 DNA is TGTGCCAGCAGTAGAGGACAGGTTGGGACCCAGTACTTC. It specifies CASSRGQVGTQYF.